This paragraph reports one T cell receptor beta chain. Antigen: not known. This entry belongs to a study of T cell responses to AZD1222 COVID-19 vaccine. Findings and limits, study-wide: Targets within unmutated variant regions were reportedly found for nearly half of spike-specific TCRs. When two AZD1222 doses had been given, Spike-specific TCR breadth and depth rose. Donors, mostly white British, included more females; clonal diversity was possibly underestimated. Baseline serology detected seropositivity in only a handful of AZD1222 recipients.

Some clones are missing from TCRdb's copy, which holds only in-frame ones; the method was immunoSEQ multiplex PCR. Among around 150,000 clones, 80% to 95% were seen once, and the ten largest hold approximately 4.7%. This CDR3 spans 16 amino acids. J lost 4 bases, V lost 5 bases, and 9 bases had no gene match. The germline V gene has CDR1 ENHRY and CDR2 SYGVKD. The chain recombines TRBV10-3 with TRBJ1-1, with 11 nucleotides matching TRBD1. The receptor was isolated from an adult in good health. Sequences were derived from peripheral blood, sampled on day 0 of AZD1222 vaccination. CDR3 sequence reads: CAISSWTGGASTEAFF. The DNA of the CDR3 is TGTGCCATCAGTTCCTGGACAGGGGGCGCGAGCACTGAAGCTTTCTTT.